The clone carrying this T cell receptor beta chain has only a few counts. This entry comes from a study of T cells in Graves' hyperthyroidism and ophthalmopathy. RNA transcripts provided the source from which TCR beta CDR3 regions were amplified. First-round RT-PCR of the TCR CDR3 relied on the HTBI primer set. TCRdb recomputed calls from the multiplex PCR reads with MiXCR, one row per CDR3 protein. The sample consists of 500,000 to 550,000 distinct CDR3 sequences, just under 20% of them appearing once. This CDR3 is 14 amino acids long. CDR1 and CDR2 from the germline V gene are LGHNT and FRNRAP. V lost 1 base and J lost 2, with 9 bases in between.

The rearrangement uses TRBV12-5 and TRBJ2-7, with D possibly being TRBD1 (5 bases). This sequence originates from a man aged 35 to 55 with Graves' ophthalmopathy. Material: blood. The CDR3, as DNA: TGTGCTAGTGGTTTGGAGGGGATACCCTACGAGCAGTACTTC. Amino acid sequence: CASGLEGIPYEQYF.